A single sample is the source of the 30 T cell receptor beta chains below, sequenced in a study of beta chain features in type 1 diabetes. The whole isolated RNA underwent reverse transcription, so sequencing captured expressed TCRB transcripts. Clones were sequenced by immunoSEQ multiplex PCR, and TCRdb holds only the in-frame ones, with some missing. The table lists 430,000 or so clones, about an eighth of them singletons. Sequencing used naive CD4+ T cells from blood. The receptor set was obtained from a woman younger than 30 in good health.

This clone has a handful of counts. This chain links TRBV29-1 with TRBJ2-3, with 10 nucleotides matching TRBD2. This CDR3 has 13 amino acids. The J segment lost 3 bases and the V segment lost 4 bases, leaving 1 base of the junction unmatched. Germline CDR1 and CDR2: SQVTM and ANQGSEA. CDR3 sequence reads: CSVASGRTDTQYF. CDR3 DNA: TGCAGCGTTGCTAGCGGGAGAACAGATACGCAGTATTTT.

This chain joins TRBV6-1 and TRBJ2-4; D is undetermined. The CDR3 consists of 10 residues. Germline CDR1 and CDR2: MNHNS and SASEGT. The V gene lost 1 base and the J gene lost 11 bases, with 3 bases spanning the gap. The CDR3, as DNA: TGTGCCAGCAGTGAAGGGGTTCAGTACTTC. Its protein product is CASSEGVQYF.

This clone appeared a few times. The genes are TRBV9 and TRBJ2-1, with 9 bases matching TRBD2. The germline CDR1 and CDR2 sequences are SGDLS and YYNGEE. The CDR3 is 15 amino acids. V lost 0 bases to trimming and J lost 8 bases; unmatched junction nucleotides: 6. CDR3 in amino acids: CASSVVAGASDEQFF. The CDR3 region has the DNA TGTGCCAGCAGCGTAGTAGCGGGGGCGTCGGATGAGCAGTTCTTC.

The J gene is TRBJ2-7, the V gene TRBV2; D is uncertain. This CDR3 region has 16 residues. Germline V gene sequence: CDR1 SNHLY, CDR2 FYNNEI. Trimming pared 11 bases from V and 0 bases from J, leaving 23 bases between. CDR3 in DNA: TGTGCCTCAGCCTTCTTGGCGGTATCTAGCTCCTACGAGCAGTACTTC. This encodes CASAFLAVSSSYEQYF.

The CDR3, as DNA: TGTGCCAGCAGCGCACTAGCGGGGGGGCTTGAGCAGTACGTC. Residues: CASSALAGGLEQYV. The V and J genes are TRBV7-9 and TRBJ2-7, with 13 bases aligning to TRBD2. The V gene end was trimmed by 5 bases and the J gene end by 7 bases; junction bases not matched to a gene: 5. CDR3 length equals 14 residues. The germline CDR1 and CDR2 sequences are SEHNR and FQNEAQ (reference sequence).

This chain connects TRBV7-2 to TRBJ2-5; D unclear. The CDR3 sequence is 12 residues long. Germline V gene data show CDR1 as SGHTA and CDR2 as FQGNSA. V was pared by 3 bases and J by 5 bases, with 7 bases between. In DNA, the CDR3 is TGTGCCAGCAGCTTCGGGTACGAGACCCAGTACTTC. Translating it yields CASSFGYETQYF.

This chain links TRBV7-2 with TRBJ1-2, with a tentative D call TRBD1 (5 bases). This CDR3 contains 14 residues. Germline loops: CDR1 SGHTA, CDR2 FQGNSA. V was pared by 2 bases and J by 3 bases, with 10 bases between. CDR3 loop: CASSLRTGDYGYTF. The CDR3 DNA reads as TGTGCCAGCAGCTTACGCACAGGAGACTATGGCTACACCTTC.

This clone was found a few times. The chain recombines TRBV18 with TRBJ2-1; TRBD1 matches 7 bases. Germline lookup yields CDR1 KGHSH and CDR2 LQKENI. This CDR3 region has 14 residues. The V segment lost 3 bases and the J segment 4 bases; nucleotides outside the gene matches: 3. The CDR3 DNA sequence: TGTGCCAGCTCACCTGACAGGGTTTACAATGAGCAGTTCTTC. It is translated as CASSPDRVYNEQFF.

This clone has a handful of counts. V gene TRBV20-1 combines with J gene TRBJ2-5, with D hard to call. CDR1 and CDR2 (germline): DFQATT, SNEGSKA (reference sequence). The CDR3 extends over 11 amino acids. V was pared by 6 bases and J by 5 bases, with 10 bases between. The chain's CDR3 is CSARPRETQYF. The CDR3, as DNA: TGCAGTGCCCGCCCGCGGGAGACCCAGTACTTC.

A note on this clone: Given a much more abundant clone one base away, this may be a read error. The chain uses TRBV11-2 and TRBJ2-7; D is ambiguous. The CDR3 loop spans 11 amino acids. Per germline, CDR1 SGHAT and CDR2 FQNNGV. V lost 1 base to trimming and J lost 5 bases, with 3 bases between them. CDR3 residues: CASSLVNEQYF. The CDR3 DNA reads TGTGCCAGCAGCTTAGTGAACGAGCAGTACTTC.

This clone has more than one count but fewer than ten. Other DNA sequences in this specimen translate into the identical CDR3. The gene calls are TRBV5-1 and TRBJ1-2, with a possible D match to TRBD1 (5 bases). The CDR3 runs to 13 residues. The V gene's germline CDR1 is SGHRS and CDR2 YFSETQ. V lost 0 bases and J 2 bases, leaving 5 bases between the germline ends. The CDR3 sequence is CASSLAGNYGYTF. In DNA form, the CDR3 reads TGCGCCAGCAGCTTGGCAGGGAACTATGGCTACACCTTC.

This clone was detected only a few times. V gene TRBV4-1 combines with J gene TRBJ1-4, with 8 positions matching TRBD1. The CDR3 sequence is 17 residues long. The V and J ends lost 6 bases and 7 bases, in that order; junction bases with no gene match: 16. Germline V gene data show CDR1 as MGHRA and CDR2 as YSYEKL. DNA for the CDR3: TGCGCCAGCAGGCACTTCGGGCGGGCCAGGGGGCCTGAAAAACTGTTTTTT. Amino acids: CASRHFGRARGPEKLFF.

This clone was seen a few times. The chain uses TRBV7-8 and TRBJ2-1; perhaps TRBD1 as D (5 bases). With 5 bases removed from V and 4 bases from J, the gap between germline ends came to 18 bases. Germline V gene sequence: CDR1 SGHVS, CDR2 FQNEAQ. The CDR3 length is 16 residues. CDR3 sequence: CASSPRTLVLYNEQFF. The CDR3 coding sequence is TGTGCCAGCAGCCCGAGGACACTTGTTTTGTACAATGAGCAGTTCTTC.

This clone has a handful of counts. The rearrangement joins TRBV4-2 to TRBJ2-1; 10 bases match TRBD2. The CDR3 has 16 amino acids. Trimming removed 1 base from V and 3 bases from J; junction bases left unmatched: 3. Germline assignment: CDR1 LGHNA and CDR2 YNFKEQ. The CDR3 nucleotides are TGTGCCAGCAGCCAAGGCGCTAGCGGGGGCTACAATGAGCAGTTCTTC. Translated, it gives CASSQGASGGYNEQFF.

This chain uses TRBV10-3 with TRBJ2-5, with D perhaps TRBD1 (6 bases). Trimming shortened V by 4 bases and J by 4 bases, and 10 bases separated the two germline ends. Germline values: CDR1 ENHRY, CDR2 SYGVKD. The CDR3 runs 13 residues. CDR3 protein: CAISADSLETQYF. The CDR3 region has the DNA TGTGCCATCAGTGCGGACAGCTTAGAGACCCAGTACTTC.

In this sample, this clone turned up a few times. Here the CDR3 reads CASTTATDTQYF. CDR3 bases: TGTGCCAGCACCACAGCAACAGATACGCAGTATTTT. The chain recombines TRBV28 with TRBJ2-3; D is unclear. Trimming pared 7 bases from V and 3 bases from J, leaving 8 bases between. The CDR3 consists of 12 residues. Germline-derived CDR1 and CDR2 are MDHEN and SYDVKM. Together with reference TRBV28 and TRBJ2-3, the CDR3 gives the full variable domain: DVKVTQSSRYLVKRTGEKVFLECVQDMDHENMFWYRQDPGLGLRLIYFSYDVKMKEKGDIPEGYSVSREKKERFSLILESASTNQTSMYLCASTTATDTQYFGPGTRLTVL.

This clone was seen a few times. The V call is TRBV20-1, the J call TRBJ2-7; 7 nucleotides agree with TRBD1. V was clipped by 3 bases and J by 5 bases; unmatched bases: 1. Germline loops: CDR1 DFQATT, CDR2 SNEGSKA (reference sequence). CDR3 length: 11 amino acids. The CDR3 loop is CSASRGNEQYV. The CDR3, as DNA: TGCAGTGCTAGCAGGGGGAACGAGCAGTACGTC.

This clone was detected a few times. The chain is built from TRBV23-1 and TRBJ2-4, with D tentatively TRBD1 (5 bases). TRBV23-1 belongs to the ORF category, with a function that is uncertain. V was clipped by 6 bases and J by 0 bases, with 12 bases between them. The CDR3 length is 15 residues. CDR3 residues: CASSPRQLAKNIQYF. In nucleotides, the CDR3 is TGCGCCAGCAGCCCCAGACAGTTAGCCAAAAACATTCAGTACTTC.

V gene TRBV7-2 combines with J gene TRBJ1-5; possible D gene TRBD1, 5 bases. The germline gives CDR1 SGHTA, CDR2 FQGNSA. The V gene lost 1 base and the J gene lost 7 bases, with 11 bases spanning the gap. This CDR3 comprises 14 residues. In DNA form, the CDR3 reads TGTGCCAGCAGCTTAGTCAAGGGGCAACAGCCCCAGCATTTT. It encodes CASSLVKGQQPQHF.

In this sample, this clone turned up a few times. The CDR3 nucleotides read TGTGCCAGCAGGCCGATGGCAGGGCTCTTTTATGGCTACACCTTC. Protein product: CASRPMAGLFYGYTF. This sequence joins TRBV9 and TRBJ1-2; TRBD1 is a possible D gene (5 bases). The CDR3 has 15 residues. Trimming removed 5 bases from V and 5 bases from J, with 19 bases in between. Germline V gene data show CDR1 as SGDLS and CDR2 as YYNGEE.

CDR3 nucleotides: TGCGCCAGCAGCCAAGACCCGTGGTCCGGAAACACCATATATTTT. Residues: CASSQDPWSGNTIYF. J is TRBJ1-3 and V is TRBV4-1; D gene unclear. V was clipped by 0 bases and J by 4 bases, with 10 bases between them. Germline loops: CDR1 MGHRA, CDR2 YSYEKL. This CDR3 has 15 residues.

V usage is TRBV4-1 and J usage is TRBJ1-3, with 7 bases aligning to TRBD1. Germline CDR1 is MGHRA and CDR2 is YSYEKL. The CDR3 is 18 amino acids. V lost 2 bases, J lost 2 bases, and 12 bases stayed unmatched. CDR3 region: CASSQQSTGKVTGNTIYF. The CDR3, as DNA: TGCGCCAGCAGCCAACAGTCGACAGGGAAAGTAACTGGAAACACCATATATTTT.

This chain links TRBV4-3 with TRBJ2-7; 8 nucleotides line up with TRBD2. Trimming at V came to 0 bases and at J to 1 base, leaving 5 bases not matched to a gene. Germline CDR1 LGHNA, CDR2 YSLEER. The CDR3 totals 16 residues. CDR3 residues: CASSQDPSGRSYEQYF. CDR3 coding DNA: TGCGCCAGCAGCCAAGATCCCAGCGGGAGATCCTACGAGCAGTACTTC.

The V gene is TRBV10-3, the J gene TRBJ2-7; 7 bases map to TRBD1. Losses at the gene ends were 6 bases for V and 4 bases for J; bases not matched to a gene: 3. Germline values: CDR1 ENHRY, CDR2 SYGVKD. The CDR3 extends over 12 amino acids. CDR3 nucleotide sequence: TGTGCCATCAGCCGGGACAGTTACGAGCAGTACGTC. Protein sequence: CAISRDSYEQYV.

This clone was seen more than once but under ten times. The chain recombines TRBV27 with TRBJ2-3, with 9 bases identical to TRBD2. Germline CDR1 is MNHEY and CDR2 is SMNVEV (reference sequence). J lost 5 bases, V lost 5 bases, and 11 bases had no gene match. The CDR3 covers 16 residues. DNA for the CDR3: TGTGCCAGCAGTAGGCTTAGCGGGGGCATCGGAGATACGCAGTATTTT. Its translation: CASSRLSGGIGDTQYF.

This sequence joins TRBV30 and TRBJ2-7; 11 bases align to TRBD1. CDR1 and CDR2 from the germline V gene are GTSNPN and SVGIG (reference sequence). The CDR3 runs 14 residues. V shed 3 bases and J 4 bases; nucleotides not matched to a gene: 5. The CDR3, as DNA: TGTGCCTGGAGGGACAGGGGGCGAAGGTACGAGCAGTACTTC. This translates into CAWRDRGRRYEQYF.

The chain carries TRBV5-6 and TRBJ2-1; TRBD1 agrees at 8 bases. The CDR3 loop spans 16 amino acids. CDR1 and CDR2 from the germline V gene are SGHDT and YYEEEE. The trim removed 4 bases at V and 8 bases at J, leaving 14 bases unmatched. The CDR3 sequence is CASSQLRTGSEDEQFF. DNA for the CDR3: TGTGCCAGCAGCCAGTTAAGGACAGGGAGCGAGGATGAGCAGTTCTTC.

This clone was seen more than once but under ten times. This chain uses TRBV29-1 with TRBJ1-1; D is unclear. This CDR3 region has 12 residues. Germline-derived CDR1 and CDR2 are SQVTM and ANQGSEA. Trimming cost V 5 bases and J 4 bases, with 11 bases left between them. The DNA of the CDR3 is TGCAGCGTTAAGGAGCGGGCCACTGAAGCTTTCTTT. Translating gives CSVKERATEAFF.

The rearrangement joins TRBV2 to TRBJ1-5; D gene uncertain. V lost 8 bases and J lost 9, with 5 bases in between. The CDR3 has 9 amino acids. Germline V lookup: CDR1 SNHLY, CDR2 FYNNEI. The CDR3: CASGPPQHF. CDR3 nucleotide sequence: TGTGCCAGCGGCCCGCCCCAGCATTTT.

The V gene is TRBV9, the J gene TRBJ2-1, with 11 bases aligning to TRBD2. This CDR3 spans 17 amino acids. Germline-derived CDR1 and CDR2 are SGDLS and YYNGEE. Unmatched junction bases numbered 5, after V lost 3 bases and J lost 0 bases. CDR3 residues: CASSASGRSRSYNEQFF. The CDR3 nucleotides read TGTGCCAGCAGCGCTAGCGGGAGGTCTCGCTCCTACAATGAGCAGTTCTTC.